Listed here are 25 T cell receptor beta chains from one sample, sequenced in a study of regulatory T cells in long-lasting Graves disease. Stated time point: persistent/refractory GD, antithyroid drugs over 5 years with positive TRAb. Following extraction of RNA from PBMCs, that RNA was used to make the TCR library. The authors built TCR beta libraries using iRepertoire HTBI primers and Arm-PCR of CDR3 regions. MiXCR was run by TCRdb on the multiplex PCR reads, yielding one entry per CDR3 protein. The sample includes 400,000 to 600,000 distinct CDR3 sequences, 20% to 25% seen only once; the top ten take over 6%. The input for sequencing was peripheral blood mononuclear cells (PBMCs), taken when the disease was refractory, from a patient treated with antithyroid drugs. The source is a female donor with Graves disease.

This clonotype was found a few times. This chain connects TRBV5-1 to TRBJ1-4; D might be TRBD1 (5 bases). Trimming cost V 0 bases and J 0 bases, with 9 bases left between them. This CDR3 comprises 16 residues. Germline V lookup: CDR1 SGHRS, CDR2 YFSETQ. The CDR3 coding sequence is TGCGCCAGCAGCTTGGGGACACAAACAACTAATGAAAAACTGTTTTTT. As protein: CASSLGTQTTNEKLFF.

This clonotype has a handful of counts. This chain uses TRBV19 with TRBJ2-7; TRBD2 matches 10 bases. The CDR3 covers 15 residues. Germline CDR1 and CDR2: LNHDA and SQIVND (reference sequence). The trim removed 5 bases at V and 3 bases at J, leaving 7 bases unmatched. The CDR3 loop reads CASSSGTSVYYEQYF. The CDR3 bases are TGTGCCAGTAGTTCCGGGACTAGCGTCTACTACGAGCAGTACTTC.

The chain is built from TRBV7-9 and TRBJ1-1, with 8 bases that match TRBD1. Germline values: CDR1 SEHNR, CDR2 FQNEAQ (reference sequence). This CDR3 region has 15 residues. V lost 4 bases and J lost 1; bases outside the gene matches: 5. In nucleotides, the CDR3 is TGTGCCAGCAGCTCGATGACAGGGGCGAACACTGAAGCTTTCTTT. Encoded protein: CASSSMTGANTEAFF.

The sample holds many counts of this clonotype. The genes are TRBV6-9 and TRBJ1-2, with D perhaps matching TRBD1 (5 bases). Germline CDR1 and CDR2: MNHGY and SVAAGI. V gave up 5 bases and J gave up 8 bases, with 24 bases separating them. The CDR3 loop spans 16 amino acids. The CDR3 coding sequence is TGTGCCAGCAGTAATTTTGGTAGCCGGGACGCCGGGGGCTACACCTTC. The encoded protein is CASSNFGSRDAGGYTF.

This clonotype was counted many times. The V call is TRBV6-1, the J call TRBJ1-2; D unresolved. There are 13 residues in the CDR3. The V gene's germline CDR1 is MNHNS and CDR2 SASEGT. Between the trimmed V and J ends, which lost 6 bases and 4 bases, there was a span of 12 bases. CDR3 loop: CASRPPMGYGYTF. DNA of the CDR3: TGTGCCAGCAGGCCACCCATGGGCTATGGCTACACCTTC.

This clonotype was counted at least ten times. The rearrangement links TRBV12-3 or TRBV12-4 to TRBJ1-2; D unresolved. The CDR3 has 12 residues. The ends were cut back, 5 bases at V and 3 bases at J, with 7 bases in the middle. The CDR3 bases are TGTGCCAGCAGTACAGCCGACTATGGCTACACCTTC. Translating gives CASSTADYGYTF.

This chain links TRBV28 with TRBJ2-7, with 11 bases identical to TRBD2. Germline CDR1 is MDHEN and CDR2 is SYDVKM. The length of the CDR3 is 15 residues. V was clipped by 5 bases and J by 2 bases; unmatched bases: 5. CDR3 in amino acids: CASSPLAGVTYEQYF. CDR3 sequence (DNA): TGTGCCAGCAGTCCACTAGCGGGAGTAACCTACGAGCAGTACTTC.

This clonotype was picked up a small number of times. The chain uses TRBV14 and TRBJ2-7; tentative D call: TRBD2 (5 bases). Germline CDR1 is SGHDN and CDR2 is FVKESK. This CDR3 contains 16 residues. Trimming stripped 1 base from V and 4 bases from J, with 17 bases between. In DNA, the CDR3 is TGTGCCAGCAGCCAAGCGGGGTTACTGTACGAGTACGAGCAGTACTTC. Protein product: CASSQAGLLYEYEQYF.

This clonotype was recorded at least ten times. The chain links TRBV14 to TRBJ1-2; TRBD1 agrees at 7 bases. Germline loops: CDR1 SGHDN, CDR2 FVKESK. The CDR3 contains 12 residues. The ends lost 5 bases at V and 6 bases at J; junction bases unmatched: 3. The chain's CDR3 is CASSSTGNGYTF. In nucleotides, the CDR3 is TGTGCCAGCAGCTCGACAGGGAATGGCTACACCTTC.

There are many counts of this clonotype. This chain uses TRBV20-1 with TRBJ2-7; a possible D gene is TRBD2 (6 bases). The CDR3 has 12 residues. Trimming removed 7 bases from V and 5 bases from J, with 15 bases in between. The germline gives CDR1 DFQATT, CDR2 SNEGSKA (reference sequence). CDR3 sequence (DNA): TGCAGTGTATCAGGGACTCGCAACGAGCAGTACTTC. It is translated as CSVSGTRNEQYF.

The chain uses TRBV7-6 and TRBJ2-5; tentative D call: TRBD2 (5 bases). Between the trimmed V and J ends, which lost 4 bases and 4 bases, there was a span of 19 bases. Germline CDR1 and CDR2: SGHVS and FNYEAQ. The CDR3 is 16 amino acids. CDR3 sequence: CASSSNPVGVRETQYF. Written as DNA, the CDR3 is TGTGCCAGCAGCTCAAACCCGGTGGGAGTACGAGAGACCCAGTACTTC.

As to this clonotype: A read error likely explains this, since a far larger clone differs by one base. The chain recombines TRBV2 with TRBJ2-4; 14 positions match TRBD2. The J call could be wrong; TRBJ2-5 is a better fit for the DNA end. This CDR3 comprises 15 residues. Germline V lookup: CDR1 SNHLY, CDR2 FYNNEI. CDR3 region: CASSPGLAGVGTQYF. The CDR3 nucleotides read TGTGCCAGCAGCCCGGGACTAGCGGGGGTGGGGACCCAGTACTTC.

This clonotype appeared a few times. This sequence joins TRBV6-4 and TRBJ2-5; no firm D call. CDR1 is MRHNA and CDR2 is SNTAGT in the germline V gene. The CDR3 length is 14 residues. V lost 5 bases to trimming and J lost 4 bases, with 14 bases between them. The CDR3 region has the DNA TGTGCCAGCAGTTACGGGCTAGTCCCAGAGACCCAGTACTTC. Its protein is CASSYGLVPETQYF.

This clonotype was observed at least ten times. The J gene is TRBJ1-2, the V gene TRBV27, with 8 bases that match TRBD1. The CDR3 consists of 15 residues. Germline V gives CDR1 MNHEY, CDR2 SMNVEV (reference sequence). J was trimmed by 6 bases and V by 6 bases; bases with no gene match: 12. The CDR3 spells CASRESVQGANGYTF. The CDR3 DNA follows: TGTGCCAGCAGAGAAAGCGTGCAGGGGGCCAATGGCTACACCTTC.

This clonotype turned up a few times. V gene TRBV6-5 combines with J gene TRBJ2-7; 13 nucleotides align to TRBD2. Trimming at V came to 4 bases and at J to 6 bases, leaving 6 bases not matched to a gene. This CDR3 has 15 residues. From germline, CDR1 is MNHEY and CDR2 SVGAGI. The CDR3 spells CASSFRTSGSSEQYF. DNA of the CDR3: TGTGCCAGCAGTTTCAGGACTAGCGGGAGTTCCGAGCAGTACTTC.

The chain recombines TRBV7-2 with TRBJ2-3; 8 bases are shared with TRBD2. Germline loops: CDR1 SGHTA, CDR2 FQGNSA. J lost 0 bases, V lost 3 bases, and 2 bases had no gene match. The CDR3 consists of 15 residues. CDR3 region: CASSLASGSTDTQYF. CDR3 sequence (DNA): TGTGCCAGCAGCTTGGCTAGCGGGAGCACAGATACGCAGTATTTT.

This clonotype was counted a single time. This clone may be a read error of a much larger clone one base away. The chain carries TRBV12-3 or TRBV12-4 and TRBJ1-6; 8 bases align to TRBD1. The CDR3 totals 16 residues. In nucleotides, the CDR3 is TGTGCCAGCAGTTCCGACCCGGGGACAGGTAATTCACCCCCCCACTTT. This gives the protein CASSSDPGTGNSPPHF.

The V and J genes are TRBV29-1 and TRBJ2-7; D is unresolved. The CDR3 contains 12 residues. CDR1 and CDR2 (germline): SQVTM, ANQGSEA. The V gene lost 6 bases and the J gene lost 0 bases, with 9 bases spanning the gap. CDR3 amino acids: CSVRLNSYEQYF. CDR3 nucleotide sequence: TGCAGCGTACGACTCAACTCCTACGAGCAGTACTTC.

There are many counts of this clonotype. CDR3 protein: CSAGQGGLRAFF. CDR3 nucleotide sequence: TGCAGTGCGGGGCAGGGCGGCTTGAGGGCTTTCTTT. The chain is built from TRBV20-1 and TRBJ1-1; maybe TRBD1 (5 bases). The CDR3 sequence is 12 residues long. The V and J ends lost 6 bases and 11 bases respectively, with 19 bases between them. Looked up from germline, CDR1 is DFQATT and CDR2 is SNEGSKA (reference sequence).

The V call is TRBV5-1, the J call TRBJ1-5; TRBD1 is a possible D gene (5 bases). The V and J ends lost 4 bases and 8 bases respectively, with 13 bases between them. The germline V gene has CDR1 SGHRS and CDR2 YFSETQ. The CDR3 loop spans 13 amino acids. The CDR3 sequence is CASSLGGMEPQHF. In DNA form, the CDR3 reads TGCGCCAGCAGCCTGGGGGGTATGGAGCCCCAGCATTTT.

This clonotype occurred once. This may be a read error, as it is one base from a much larger clone. The chain links TRBV6-9 to TRBJ1-2; unclear D gene. There are 15 residues in the CDR3. Germline V lookup: CDR1 MNHGY, CDR2 SVAAGI. The CDR3 sequence: CASSYLPNLNYSYTF. The CDR3 nucleotides are TGTGCCAGCAGTTACTTACCGAACCTCAACTATAGCTACACCTTC.

In this sample, this clonotype turned up many times. This rearrangement joins TRBV28 to TRBJ2-7; 7 bases match TRBD2. The germline CDR1 and CDR2 sequences are MDHEN and SYDVKM. The CDR3 consists of 16 residues. The V gene end was trimmed by 4 bases and the J gene end by 6 bases; junction bases not matched to a gene: 15. The CDR3 loop is CASSYGRSTRRPEQYF. CDR3 sequence (DNA): TGTGCCAGCAGTTACGGGAGGAGTACCCGAAGGCCCGAGCAGTACTTC.

This clonotype was recorded once. A clone one base away is much larger, so this may be a read error. The chain joins TRBV7-2 to TRBJ2-7; D may match TRBD1 or TRBD2 (5 bases each). This CDR3 is 14 amino acids long. Germline V gene data show CDR1 as SGHTA and CDR2 as FQGNSA. The CDR3 sequence: CASSLALRGRERYF. DNA of the CDR3: TGTGCCAGCAGCTTAGCGCTAAGGGGTAGGGAGCGGTACTTC.

There are many counts of this clonotype. This sequence joins TRBV12-3 or TRBV12-4 and TRBJ2-5; tentatively, D is TRBD1 (6 bases). The CDR3 runs 13 residues. Trimming removed 5 bases from V and 1 base from J, with 8 bases in between. The CDR3 nucleotides read TGTGCCAGCAGTGGGACATTCCAAGAGACCCAGTACTTC. It is translated as CASSGTFQETQYF.

This clonotype was observed a few times. This clone may be a read error of a much larger clone one base away. Given the absence of the conserved phenylalanine or tryptophan at the CDR3 end, a read error is likely. The chain uses TRBV28 and TRBJ1-1; D gene uncertain. V lost 6 bases and J 1 base, leaving 9 bases between the germline ends. Looked up from germline, CDR1 is MDHEN and CDR2 is SYDVKM. This CDR3 is 13 amino acids long. The DNA of the CDR3 is TGTGCCAGCAGCCCTGCTTCGAACACTGAAGCTTTCCTT. Amino acids: CASSPASNTEAFL.